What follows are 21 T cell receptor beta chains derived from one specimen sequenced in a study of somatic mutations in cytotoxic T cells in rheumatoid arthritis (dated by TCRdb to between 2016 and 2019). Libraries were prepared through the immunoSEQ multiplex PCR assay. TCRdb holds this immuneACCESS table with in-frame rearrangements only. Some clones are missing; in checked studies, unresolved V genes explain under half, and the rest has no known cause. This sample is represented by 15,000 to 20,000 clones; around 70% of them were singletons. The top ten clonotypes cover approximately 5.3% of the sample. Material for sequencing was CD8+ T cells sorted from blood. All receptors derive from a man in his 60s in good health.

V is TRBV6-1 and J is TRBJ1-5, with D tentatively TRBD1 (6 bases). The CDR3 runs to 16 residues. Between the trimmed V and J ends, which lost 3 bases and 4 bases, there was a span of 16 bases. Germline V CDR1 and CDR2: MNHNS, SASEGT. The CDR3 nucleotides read TGTGCCAGCAGTGACCCTCCGGGACATCAAAATCAGCCCCAGCATTTT. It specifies CASSDPPGHQNQPQHF.

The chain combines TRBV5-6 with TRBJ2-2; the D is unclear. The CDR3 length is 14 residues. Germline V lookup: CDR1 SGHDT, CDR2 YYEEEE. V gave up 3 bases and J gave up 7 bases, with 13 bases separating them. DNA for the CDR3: TGTGCCAGCAGCTCGGAAAAAACGGGCGGGGAGCTGTTTTTT. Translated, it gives CASSSEKTGGELFF. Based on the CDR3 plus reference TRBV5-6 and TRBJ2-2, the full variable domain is DAGVTQSPTHLIKTRGQQVTLRCSPKSGHDTVSWYQQALGQGPQFIFQYYEEEERQRGNFPDRFSGHQFPNYSSELNVNALLLGDSALYLCASSSEKTGGELFFGEGSRLTVL.

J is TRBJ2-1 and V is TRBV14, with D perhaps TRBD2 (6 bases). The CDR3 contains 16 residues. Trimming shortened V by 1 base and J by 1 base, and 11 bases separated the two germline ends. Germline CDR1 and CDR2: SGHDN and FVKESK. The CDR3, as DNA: TGTGCCAGCAGCCAAGTCGGGGGAAGGTCCTACAATGAGCAGTTCTTC. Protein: CASSQVGGRSYNEQFF.

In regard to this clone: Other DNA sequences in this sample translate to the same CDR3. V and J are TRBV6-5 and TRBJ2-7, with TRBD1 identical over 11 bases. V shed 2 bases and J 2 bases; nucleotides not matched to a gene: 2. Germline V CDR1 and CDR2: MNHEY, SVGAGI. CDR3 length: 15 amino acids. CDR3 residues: CASSYGTGGTYEQYF. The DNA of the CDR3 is TGTGCCAGCAGTTACGGGACAGGGGGAACCTACGAGCAGTACTTC.

This CDR3 is CASSEWAGPDEKLFF. CDR3 DNA sequence: TGTGCCAGCAGTGAATGGGCAGGGCCGGATGAAAAACTGTTTTTT. This chain joins TRBV6-1 and TRBJ1-4; D may be TRBD1 (5 bases). V was trimmed by 2 bases and J by 6 bases, leaving 13 bases between them. Germline CDR1 reads MNHNS; CDR2 reads SASEGT. The CDR3 sequence is 15 residues long.

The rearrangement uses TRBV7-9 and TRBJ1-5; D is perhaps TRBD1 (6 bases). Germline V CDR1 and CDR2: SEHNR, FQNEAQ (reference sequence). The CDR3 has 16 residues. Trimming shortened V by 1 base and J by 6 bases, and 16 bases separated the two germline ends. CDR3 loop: CASSLGSSLGGQPQHF. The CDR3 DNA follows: TGTGCCAGCAGCTTAGGATCCTCCTTAGGGGGTCAGCCCCAGCATTTT.

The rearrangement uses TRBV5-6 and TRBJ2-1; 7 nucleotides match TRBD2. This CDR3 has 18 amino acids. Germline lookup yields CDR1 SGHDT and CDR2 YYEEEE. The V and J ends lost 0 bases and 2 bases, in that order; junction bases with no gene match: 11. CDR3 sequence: CASSLGGGSDRTYNEQFF. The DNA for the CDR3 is TGTGCCAGCAGCTTGGGGGGAGGGAGCGATCGCACCTACAATGAGCAGTTCTTC.

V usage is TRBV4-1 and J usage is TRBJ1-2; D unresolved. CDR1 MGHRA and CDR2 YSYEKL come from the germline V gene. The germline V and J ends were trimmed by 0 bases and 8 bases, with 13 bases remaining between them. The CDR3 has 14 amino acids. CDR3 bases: TGCGCCAGCAGCCAAGATCTTTGGTTGGAGGGCTACACCTTC. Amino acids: CASSQDLWLEGYTF.

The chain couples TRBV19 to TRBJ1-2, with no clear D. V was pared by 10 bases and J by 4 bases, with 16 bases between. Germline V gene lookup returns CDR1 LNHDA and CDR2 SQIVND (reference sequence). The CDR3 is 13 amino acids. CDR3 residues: CATSPAPLYGYTF. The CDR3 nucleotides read TGTGCCACCTCTCCCGCTCCACTCTATGGCTACACCTTC.

The CDR3: CASSPQAGPWYEQYF. CDR3 nucleotides: TGCGCCAGCAGCCCCCAGGCTGGTCCCTGGTACGAGCAGTACTTC. The genes are TRBV4-3 and TRBJ2-7; D is unresolved. This CDR3 has 15 residues. Per germline, CDR1 LGHNA and CDR2 YSLEER. The V end was cut by 4 bases, the J end by 4 bases, with 17 bases between.

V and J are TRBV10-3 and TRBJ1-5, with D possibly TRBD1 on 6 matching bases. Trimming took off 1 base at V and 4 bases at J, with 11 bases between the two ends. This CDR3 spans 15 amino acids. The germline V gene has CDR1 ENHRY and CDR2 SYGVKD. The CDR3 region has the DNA TGTGCCATCAGTGAGTTGGGGGCTGGAAATCAGCCCCAGCATTTT. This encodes CAISELGAGNQPQHF.

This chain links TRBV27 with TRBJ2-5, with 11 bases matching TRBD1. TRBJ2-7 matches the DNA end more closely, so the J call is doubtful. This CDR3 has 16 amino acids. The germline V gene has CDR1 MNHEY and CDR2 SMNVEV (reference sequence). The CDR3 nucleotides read TGTGCCAGCAGTTTAGTTAGGACAGGGGGCTACTACGAGCAGTACTTC. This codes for CASSLVRTGGYYEQYF.

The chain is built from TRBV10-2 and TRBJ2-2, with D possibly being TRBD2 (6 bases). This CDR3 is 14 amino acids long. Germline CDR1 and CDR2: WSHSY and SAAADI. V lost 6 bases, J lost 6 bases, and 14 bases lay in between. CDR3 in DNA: TGCGCCAGCAGGAAGGGACTCCCACCCGGGGAGCTGTTTTTT. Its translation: CASRKGLPPGELFF.

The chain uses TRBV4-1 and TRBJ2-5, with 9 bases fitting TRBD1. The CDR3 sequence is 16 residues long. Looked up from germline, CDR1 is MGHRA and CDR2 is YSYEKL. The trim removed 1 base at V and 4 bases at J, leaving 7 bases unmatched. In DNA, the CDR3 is TGCGCCAGCAGCCAAGTAAGGGACAGGGCTGGAGAGACCCAGTACTTC. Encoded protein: CASSQVRDRAGETQYF.

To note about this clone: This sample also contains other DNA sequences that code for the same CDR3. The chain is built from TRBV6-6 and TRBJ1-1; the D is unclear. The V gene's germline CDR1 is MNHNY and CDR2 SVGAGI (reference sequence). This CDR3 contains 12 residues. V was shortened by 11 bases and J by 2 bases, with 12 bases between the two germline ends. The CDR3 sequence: CAAGGPNTEAFF. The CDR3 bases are TGTGCCGCGGGAGGACCAAACACTGAAGCTTTCTTT.

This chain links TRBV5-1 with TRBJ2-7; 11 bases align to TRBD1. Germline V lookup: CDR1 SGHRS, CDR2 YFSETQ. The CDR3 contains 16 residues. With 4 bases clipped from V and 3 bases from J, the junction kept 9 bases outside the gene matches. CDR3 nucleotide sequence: TGCGCCAGCAGCCCCGGACAGGGGGCGGTTATCTACGAGCAGTACTTC. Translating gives CASSPGQGAVIYEQYF.

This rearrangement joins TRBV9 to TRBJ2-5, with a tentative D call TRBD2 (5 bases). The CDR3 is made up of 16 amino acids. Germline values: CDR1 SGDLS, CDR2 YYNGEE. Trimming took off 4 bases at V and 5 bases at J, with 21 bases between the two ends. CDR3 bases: TGTGCCAGCAGCCCACCTGGACGGGGATCGTGGGAGACCCAGTACTTC. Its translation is CASSPPGRGSWETQYF.

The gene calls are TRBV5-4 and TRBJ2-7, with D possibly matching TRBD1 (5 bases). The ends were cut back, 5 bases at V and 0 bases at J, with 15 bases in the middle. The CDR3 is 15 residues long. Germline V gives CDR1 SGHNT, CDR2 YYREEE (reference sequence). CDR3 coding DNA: TGTGCCAGCAGGGAATGGGGCGGTAGCTCCTACGAGCAGTACTTC. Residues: CASREWGGSSYEQYF.

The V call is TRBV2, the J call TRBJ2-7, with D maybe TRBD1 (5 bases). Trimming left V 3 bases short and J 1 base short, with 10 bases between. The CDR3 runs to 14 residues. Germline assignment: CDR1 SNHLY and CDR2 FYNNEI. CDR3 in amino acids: CASSEGLQSYEQYF. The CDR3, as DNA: TGTGCCAGCAGTGAGGGGCTTCAGTCCTACGAGCAGTACTTC.

CDR3 DNA: TGTGCCAGCAGCAAAGGAGAATCCCCCGGGGAGCTGTTTTTT. It is translated as CASSKGESPGELFF. The V and J genes are TRBV21-1 and TRBJ2-2; TRBD2, the D gene given by the table, was not confirmed from the DNA. TRBV21-1 represents a pseudogene. The CDR3 length is 14 residues.

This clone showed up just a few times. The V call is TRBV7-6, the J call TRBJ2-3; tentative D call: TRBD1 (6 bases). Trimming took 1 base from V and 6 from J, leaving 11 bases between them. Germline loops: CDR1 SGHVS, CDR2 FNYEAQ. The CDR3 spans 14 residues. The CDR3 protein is CASSLVGGRDTQYF. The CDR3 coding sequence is TGTGCCAGCAGCTTAGTAGGGGGAAGGGATACGCAGTATTTT.